This T cell receptor (beta chain) was retrieved from a study of CD8 T cells in ankylosing spondylitis. This clonotype has more than one count but fewer than ten. Its target is unknown. At one end the junction does not follow the germline gene, possibly because of a read error. MiXCR, applied by TCRdb to the 5' RACE reads, yields one record per CDR3 protein. The table shows about 400,000 distinct CDR3 sequences, with about 20% occurring only once. Germline CDR1 and CDR2: LGHNA and YNFKEQ. The CDR3 totals 12 residues. Findings and limits, study-wide: A TCR beta motif made of about 8 highly homologous variants seemed typical of ankylosing spondylitis blood.

This TCR came from a male donor with ankylosing spondylitis. The chain couples TRBV4-2 to TRBJ2-2; D unclear. The sample comprised blood, either unsorted or a sorted T cell fraction (not recorded which). The CDR3 DNA follows: TGTGCCAGCAGACCGAACGCCGGGGAGCTGTTTTTT. This sequence encodes CASRPNAGELFF.